Shown below are 25 T cell receptor beta chains from a single sample sequenced in a study of siplizumab effects on memory and regulatory T cells. This table comes from immunoSEQ multiplex PCR, and its TCRdb copy is limited to in-frame clones, with some not included. The table has approximately 120,000 clones, roughly 94% seen once; the top ten hold under 0.75%. The sample was Tregs sorted from blood. The receptors were gathered from a human donor in good health.

The chain couples TRBV18 to TRBJ1-1, with 8 bases that match TRBD1. Per the germline V gene, CDR1 is KGHSH and CDR2 is LQKENI. CDR3 size: 14 residues. V was pared by 5 bases and J by 7 bases, with 9 bases of the junction left unmatched. The CDR3 region is CASSAQDRALEAFF. In DNA, the CDR3 is TGTGCCAGCTCAGCCCAGGACAGGGCGCTTGAAGCTTTCTTT.

This rearrangement joins TRBV2 to TRBJ1-1; D possibly corresponds to TRBD1 (5 bases). The V end lost 6 bases, the J end lost 4 bases, and 12 bases lay between the germline ends. Germline V gene sequence: CDR1 SNHLY, CDR2 FYNNEI. The CDR3 runs 13 residues. The CDR3 nucleotides read TGTGCCAGCAGAATGAGGGGCAGCACTGAAGCTTTCTTT. This sequence encodes CASRMRGSTEAFF.

This chain links TRBV7-9 with TRBJ1-4; 7 bases are shared with TRBD1. Germline V CDR1 and CDR2: SEHNR, FQNEAQ (reference sequence). CDR3 length: 13 residues. Trimming removed 9 bases from V and 5 bases from J; junction bases left unmatched: 6. The CDR3 DNA sequence: TGTGCCAGTTCAGGGGGAAGCAATGAAAAACTGTTTTTT. Translated, it gives CASSGGSNEKLFF.

As regards this clone: Other DNA sequences of this sample code for an identical CDR3. The J gene is TRBJ1-6, the V gene TRBV27; 7 bases agree with TRBD1. V gave up 7 bases and J gave up 0 bases; unmatched junction bases: 12. The CDR3 has 18 residues. Looked up from germline, CDR1 is MNHEY and CDR2 is SMNVEV (reference sequence). CDR3 amino acids: CASTLKPPGGSYNSPLHF. For the CDR3, the DNA is TGTGCCAGCACCCTCAAACCTCCAGGGGGCTCCTATAATTCACCCCTCCACTTT.

The V call is TRBV6-6, the J call TRBJ2-2, with D perhaps given as TRBD1 or TRBD2 (5 bases each). The CDR3 contains 14 residues. V lost 7 bases to trimming and J lost 4 bases, with 13 bases between them. Germline values: CDR1 MNHNY, CDR2 SVGAGI (reference sequence). The CDR3 DNA reads as TGTGCCAGCACCAGGGCCCGGGGCACCGGGGAGCTGTTTTTT. Its protein is CASTRARGTGELFF.

This clone came up once. This CDR3 is CASSRGATQETQYF. Here the CDR3 DNA reads TGTGCCAGCAGCCGGGGAGCTACCCAAGAGACCCAGTACTTC. V gene TRBV5-8 combines with J gene TRBJ2-5; D possibly corresponds to TRBD2 (5 bases). CDR1 is SGHTS and CDR2 is YDEGEE in the germline V gene. V gave up 4 bases and J gave up 1 base, with 11 bases separating them. The CDR3 is 14 amino acids.

The V call is TRBV6-6, the J call TRBJ1-1; a possible D gene is TRBD1 (6 bases). Trimming took off 2 bases at V and 6 bases at J, with 19 bases between the two ends. This CDR3 has 16 amino acids. Germline CDR1 is MNHNY and CDR2 is SVGAGI (reference sequence). CDR3 loop: CASSYGVGARGPEAFF. As DNA, the CDR3 is TGTGCCAGCAGTTACGGGGTGGGGGCCCGAGGGCCTGAAGCTTTCTTT.

V is TRBV5-1 and J is TRBJ1-5; the D gene is possibly TRBD1 (6 bases). Trimming removed 6 bases at V and 1 base at J, with 23 bases between. Germline assignment: CDR1 SGHRS and CDR2 YFSETQ. This CDR3 has 18 residues. CDR3 nucleotide sequence: TGCGCCAGCATACCATCTTTAAAGGGGGGGGCGAGCAATCAGCCCCAGCATTTT. Residues: CASIPSLKGGASNQPQHF.

This chain joins TRBV19 and TRBJ2-1; D may be TRBD2 (5 bases). The CDR3 runs 14 residues. Deletions cut 5 bases from V and 1 base from J, with 9 bases between. Germline CDR1 LNHDA, CDR2 SQIVND (reference sequence). As DNA, the CDR3 is TGTGCCAGTAGTGGTGAGGGTTCCTACAATGAGCAGTTCTTC. Protein: CASSGEGSYNEQFF.

The V gene is TRBV5-4, the J gene TRBJ2-3; D is perhaps TRBD2 (6 bases). The germline V gene has CDR1 SGHNT and CDR2 YYREEE (reference sequence). Between the trimmed V and J ends, which lost 4 bases and 0 bases, there was a span of 9 bases. The CDR3 is 14 residues long. CDR3 sequence: CASSRSGSTDTQYF. The DNA for the CDR3 is TGTGCCAGCAGCCGTAGCGGCAGCACAGATACGCAGTATTTT.

This clone was seen only once. CDR3 loop: CASSLTGQGENQPQHF. The CDR3 coding sequence is TGCGCCAGCAGCTTGACGGGACAGGGTGAAAATCAGCCCCAGCATTTT. The chain uses TRBV5-1 and TRBJ1-5; 9 positions agree with TRBD1. The CDR3 is 16 residues long. The V gene end was trimmed by 1 base and the J gene end by 4 bases; junction bases not matched to a gene: 6. The germline V gene encodes CDR1 SGHRS and CDR2 YFSETQ. The variable domain in full, completed from reference TRBV5-1 and TRBJ1-5, reads KAGVTQTPRYLIKTRGQQVTLSCSPISGHRSVSWYQQTPGQGLQFLFEYFSETQRNKGNFPGRFSGRQFSNSRSEMNVSTLELGDSALYLCASSLTGQGENQPQHFGDGTRLSIL.

V usage is TRBV5-1 and J usage is TRBJ2-3; no clear D. The CDR3 spans 12 residues. Germline loops: CDR1 SGHRS, CDR2 YFSETQ. The germline V and J ends were trimmed by 2 bases and 5 bases, with 6 bases remaining between them. The CDR3 coding sequence is TGCGCCAGCAGCTTTATAGGAGATACGCAGTATTTT. Its translation: CASSFIGDTQYF.

This sequence joins TRBV29-1 and TRBJ2-1; 10 bases are shared with TRBD2. CDR1 is SQVTM, CDR2 ANQGSEA, per germline. This CDR3 region has 16 residues. The V segment lost 4 bases and the J segment 5 bases; nucleotides outside the gene matches: 11. The CDR3 loop reads CSVGRSSSGGHNEQFF. As DNA, the CDR3 is TGCAGCGTTGGTAGGTCCTCTAGCGGGGGCCACAATGAGCAGTTCTTC.

This CDR3 is CASSQRETGYGYTF. The CDR3 DNA is TGTGCCAGCTCCCAGAGGGAAACTGGCTATGGCTACACCTTC. The gene calls are TRBV18 and TRBJ1-2; no clear D. The V and J ends lost 6 bases and 4 bases respectively, with 15 bases between them. Germline values: CDR1 KGHSH, CDR2 LQKENI. The CDR3 is 14 residues long.

In regard to this clone: Other DNA sequences in the same sample also yield this CDR3. The chain links TRBV6-5 to TRBJ2-2; 12 bases line up with TRBD1. The V segment lost 8 bases and the J segment 7 bases; nucleotides outside the gene matches: 8. This CDR3 contains 15 residues. Germline CDR1 is MNHEY and CDR2 is SVGAGI. CDR3 bases: TGTGCCAGCCGAATGGGACAGGGGGCGGTCGGGGAGCTGTTTTTT. It translates to CASRMGQGAVGELFF.

CDR3 loop: CASSPITGPGAPLHF. Here the CDR3 DNA reads TGTGCCAGCAGTCCGATCACAGGGCCAGGGGCACCCCTCCACTTT. The chain recombines TRBV27 with TRBJ1-6; possibly TRBD1 for D (6 bases). V was clipped by 5 bases and J by 11 bases, with 19 bases between them. CDR1 MNHEY and CDR2 SMNVEV come from the germline V gene (reference sequence). The length of the CDR3 is 15 residues.

The chain combines TRBV20-1 with TRBJ2-1, with TRBD2 as a possible D gene (5 bases). Per germline, CDR1 DFQATT and CDR2 SNEGSKA (reference sequence). Trimming stripped 3 bases from V and 12 bases from J, with 12 bases between. The CDR3 totals 11 residues. CDR3 residues: CSASTAGRQFF. The CDR3 nucleotides read TGCAGTGCTAGTACGGCGGGCAGGCAGTTCTTC.

The CDR3 sequence: CASSVVSGAGEKLFF. CDR3 DNA sequence: TGTGCCAGCAGCGTAGTCTCAGGGGCTGGGGAAAAACTGTTTTTT. The V call is TRBV9, the J call TRBJ1-4; possibly TRBD1 for D (6 bases). CDR1 and CDR2 (germline): SGDLS, YYNGEE. The CDR3 contains 15 residues. The ends were cut back, 0 bases at V and 8 bases at J, with 14 bases in the middle.

This chain connects TRBV19 to TRBJ1-2, with TRBD1 matching over 8 bases. Germline CDR1 LNHDA, CDR2 SQIVND (reference sequence). CDR3 length: 16 amino acids. J lost 0 bases, V lost 2 bases, and 5 bases had no gene match. The DNA for the CDR3 is TGTGCCAGTAGTATAAGGGACAGGAGTCCTAACTATGGCTACACCTTC. It translates to CASSIRDRSPNYGYTF.

This chain uses TRBV6-5 with TRBJ1-1; no definite D call. V lost 2 bases and J 5 bases, leaving 9 bases between the germline ends. This CDR3 spans 13 amino acids. From germline, CDR1 is MNHEY and CDR2 SVGAGI. The DNA of the CDR3 is TGTGCCAGCAGTTACCAACTCCGAACTGAAGCTTTCTTT. This encodes CASSYQLRTEAFF.

The rearrangement joins TRBV6-5 to TRBJ2-1; D unclear. V was clipped by 5 bases and J by 9 bases, with 11 bases between them. Germline CDR1 and CDR2: MNHEY and SVGAGI. There are 12 residues in the CDR3. CDR3 in DNA: TGTGCCAGCAGTCCCACCGTCGGTGAGCAGTTCTTC. This gives the protein CASSPTVGEQFF.

This clone has a handful of counts. V is TRBV4-2 and J is TRBJ1-4; a possible D gene is TRBD1 (5 bases). There are 18 residues in the CDR3. Deletions cut 0 bases from V and 4 bases from J, with 18 bases between. From germline, CDR1 is LGHNA and CDR2 YNFKEQ. The CDR3 DNA reads TGTGCCAGCAGCCAAGATAAGGGCAGGGAGGGTTTTAATGAAAAACTGTTTTTT. Translating gives CASSQDKGREGFNEKLFF.

The CDR3 DNA follows: TGTGCCAGCAGCTCCCGGGTGGTAGGGCAGCATGGCTACACCTTC. Translated, it gives CASSSRVVGQHGYTF. V is TRBV5-4 and J is TRBJ1-2; D is unclear. The CDR3 has 15 amino acids. Germline-derived CDR1 and CDR2 are SGHNT and YYREEE (reference sequence). Trimming cost V 3 bases and J 6 bases, with 18 bases left between them.

A single count supports this clone. The rearrangement joins TRBV5-6 to TRBJ2-5; no clear D gene. The CDR3 loop spans 11 amino acids. The germline gives CDR1 SGHDT, CDR2 YYEEEE. Trimming took 4 bases from V and 3 from J, leaving 4 bases between them. CDR3 in amino acids: CASSREETQYF. The CDR3 bases are TGTGCCAGCAGCCGAGAAGAGACCCAGTACTTC. Variable domain in full (rest from reference TRBV5-6 and TRBJ2-5): DAGVTQSPTHLIKTRGQQVTLRCSPKSGHDTVSWYQQALGQGPQFIFQYYEEEERQRGNFPDRFSGHQFPNYSSELNVNALLLGDSALYLCASSREETQYFGPGTRLLVL.

This sequence joins TRBV5-1 and TRBJ1-2, with D unresolved. Germline assignment: CDR1 SGHRS and CDR2 YFSETQ. The CDR3 sequence is 14 residues long. V was trimmed by 0 bases and J by 6 bases, leaving 12 bases between them. The CDR3 nucleotides read TGCGCCAGCAGCTTGGAAAGGCCAGTTGATGGCTACACCTTC. This translates into CASSLERPVDGYTF.